The 18 T cell receptor beta chains reported below all come from one sample, sequenced in a study of blood T cell repertoires in COVID-19. Profiling relied on immunoSEQ multiplex PCR, and the TCRdb table lists in-frame clones only, not all of them. The sample contains some 180,000 clones, about four fifths of which appear only once. Sequencing input: PBMCs or T cells enriched from blood (not recorded which). These receptors were obtained from a woman aged 25 to 39 who had been exposed to COVID-19.

This sequence joins TRBV13 and TRBJ1-6; D is ambiguous. V lost 0 bases, J lost 0 bases, and 9 bases lay in between. The germline V gene has CDR1 PRHDT and CDR2 FYEKMQ (reference sequence). CDR3 length equals 17 residues. CDR3 in amino acids: CASSLGFTSSYNSPLHF. The CDR3 DNA follows: TGTGCCAGCAGCTTAGGGTTCACGAGCTCCTATAATTCACCCCTCCACTTT.

This clone appeared once. V is TRBV3-1 (or the pseudogene TRBV3-2) and J is TRBJ2-5; TRBD2 agrees at 7 bases. Per germline, CDR1 LGHDT and CDR2 YNNKEL (reference sequence). This CDR3 has 12 residues. J lost 6 bases, V lost 3 bases, and 1 base had no gene match. CDR3 in DNA: TGTGCCAGCAGCCAGACTAGCCAGACCCAGTACTTC. Its translation: CASSQTSQTQYF.

The V gene is TRBV6-5, the J gene TRBJ1-6; D remains unclear. The ends were cut back, 6 bases at V and 3 bases at J, with 9 bases in the middle. The length of the CDR3 is 14 residues. Germline CDR1 reads MNHEY; CDR2 reads SVGAGI. The CDR3 DNA is TGTGCCAGCAGGATGGAGGACTATAATTCACCCCTCCACTTT. Translating it yields CASRMEDYNSPLHF.

The rearrangement uses TRBV7-9 and TRBJ1-1; unclear D gene. In germline, CDR1 is SEHNR, CDR2 FQNEAQ (reference sequence). V lost 1 base, J lost 1 base, and 7 bases lay in between. The CDR3 has 14 residues. CDR3: CASSLGQANTEAFF. Written as DNA, the CDR3 is TGTGCCAGCAGCTTAGGGCAGGCGAACACTGAAGCTTTCTTT.

The CDR3 loop is CASRGGGAYNEQFF. Written as DNA, the CDR3 is TGTGCCAGCCGCGGGGGTGGGGCCTACAATGAGCAGTTCTTC. The genes are TRBV7-2 and TRBJ2-1; 7 nucleotides align to TRBD2. Germline lookup yields CDR1 SGHTA and CDR2 FQGNSA. V lost 8 bases and J lost 2; bases outside the gene matches: 6. There are 14 residues in the CDR3.

The V gene is TRBV30, the J gene TRBJ2-1; 10 bases line up with TRBD2. V was pared by 4 bases and J by 4 bases, with 7 bases of the junction left unmatched. Germline CDR1 reads GTSNPN; CDR2 reads SVGIG (reference sequence). The CDR3 extends over 15 amino acids. CDR3 DNA: TGTGCCTGGACCAGCGGGGGGGCCGGGTACAATGAGCAGTTCTTC. It translates to CAWTSGGAGYNEQFF.

The CDR3 bases are TGCAGCGCCCTCCACCCGACAGGGGTGAACACTGAAGCTTTCTTT. Translated: CSALHPTGVNTEAFF. The rearrangement links TRBV29-1 to TRBJ1-1; 8 bases fit TRBD1. The length of the CDR3 is 15 residues. J was trimmed by 0 bases and V by 7 bases; bases with no gene match: 10. Looked up from germline, CDR1 is SQVTM and CDR2 is ANQGSEA.

The chain carries TRBV7-2 and TRBJ1-2; 7 bases are shared with TRBD1. The CDR3 is 13 residues long. V gave up 4 bases and J gave up 4 bases; unmatched junction bases: 3. Looked up from germline, CDR1 is SGHTA and CDR2 is FQGNSA. The CDR3 sequence: CASSSTGIYGYTF. The CDR3 DNA sequence: TGTGCCAGCAGCTCGACAGGGATCTATGGCTACACCTTC.

This clone was observed a single time. The rearrangement links TRBV6-2 or TRBV6-3 to TRBJ1-1, with 9 positions matching TRBD1. CDR3 length equals 19 residues. The V gene's germline CDR1 is MNHEY and CDR2 SVGEGT. V was pared by 6 bases and J by 1 base, with 18 bases of the junction left unmatched. In DNA, the CDR3 is TGTGCCAGCAGCGCCCGGGACAGGGTAAAGGGAGTGAGGAACACTGAAGCTTTCTTT. It yields the protein CASSARDRVKGVRNTEAFF.

This clone was seen only a few times. This sample also contains other DNA sequences that code for the same CDR3. This sequence joins TRBV19 and TRBJ1-5; a possible D gene is TRBD1 (5 bases). V shed 3 bases and J shed 3 bases, with 9 bases lying between them. The CDR3 sequence is 14 residues long. Germline CDR1 LNHDA, CDR2 SQIVND (reference sequence). CDR3: CASSIWGDNQPQHF. As DNA, the CDR3 is TGTGCCAGTAGTATCTGGGGCGACAATCAGCCCCAGCATTTT.

This sequence joins TRBV9 and TRBJ2-7, with D possibly matching TRBD1 (6 bases). V lost 0 bases to trimming and J lost 5 bases, with 12 bases between them. The CDR3 length is 14 residues. Germline CDR1 and CDR2: SGDLS and YYNGEE. CDR3 residues: CASSVGWGPDEQYF. CDR3 DNA sequence: TGTGCCAGCAGCGTAGGATGGGGGCCGGACGAGCAGTACTTC.

The chain has TRBV6-1 and TRBJ1-2; TRBD1 aligns across 7 bases. This CDR3 region has 14 residues. Trimming removed 2 bases from V and 8 bases from J; junction bases left unmatched: 8. Germline CDR1 and CDR2: MNHNS and SASEGT. The CDR3 region is CASSETSTGLGYTF. The CDR3 region has the DNA TGTGCCAGCAGTGAAACTTCGACAGGGTTGGGCTACACCTTC.

The chain links TRBV6-5 to TRBJ2-7; TRBD1 agrees at 7 bases. The CDR3 spans 15 residues. V trimming: 0 bases; J trimming: 3 bases; junction bases outside the gene matches: 5. CDR1 is MNHEY and CDR2 is SVGAGI in the germline V gene. The CDR3 nucleotides are TGTGCCAGCAGTTACTCGAGAGGGGGCGGCTACGAGCAGTACTTC. It translates to CASSYSRGGGYEQYF.

V and J are TRBV6-5 and TRBJ2-4, with 7 bases aligning to TRBD2. CDR3 length equals 14 residues. Per germline, CDR1 MNHEY and CDR2 SVGAGI. Trimming removed 7 bases from V and 4 bases from J; junction bases left unmatched: 7. Here the CDR3 DNA reads TGTGCCAGCATAAAACGGGGGGAAAAAAACATTCAGTACTTC. This encodes CASIKRGEKNIQYF.

This rearrangement joins TRBV7-7 to TRBJ2-1, with D uncertain. Trimming shortened V by 2 bases and J by 5 bases, and 13 bases separated the two germline ends. This CDR3 contains 15 residues. CDR1 is SSHAT and CDR2 is FNYEAQ in the germline V gene (reference sequence). CDR3 sequence reads: CASSLWAKKDNEQFF. CDR3 coding DNA: TGTGCCAGCAGCTTATGGGCCAAAAAGGACAATGAGCAGTTCTTC. The whole variable domain, filled in from reference TRBV7-7 and TRBJ2-1, reads GAGVSQSPRYKVTKRGQDVTLRCDPISSHATLYWYQQALGQGPEFLTYFNYEAQPDKSGLPSDRFSAERPEGSISTLTIQRTEQRDSAMYRCASSLWAKKDNEQFFGPGTRLTVL.

The V and J genes are TRBV11-2 and TRBJ1-3; D is possibly TRBD1 (5 bases). The length of the CDR3 is 16 residues. Trimming shortened V by 2 bases and J by 1 base, and 12 bases separated the two germline ends. Germline lookup yields CDR1 SGHAT and CDR2 FQNNGV. CDR3 in DNA: TGTGCCAGCAGCTTATCACGATGGACATCTGGAAACACCATATATTTT. Residues: CASSLSRWTSGNTIYF.

The CDR3 spells CASRGQPYGYTF. The CDR3 DNA reads as TGTGCCAGCCGGGGACAGCCCTATGGCTACACCTTC. The chain links TRBV19 to TRBJ1-2; 7 positions match TRBD1. CDR1 is LNHDA, CDR2 SQIVND, per germline (reference sequence). The CDR3 spans 12 residues. V dropped 9 bases and J dropped 4; count of bases not matched to a gene: 5.

This sequence joins TRBV5-1 and TRBJ2-2, with D perhaps matching TRBD2 (6 bases). The CDR3 totals 15 residues. Germline-derived CDR1 and CDR2 are SGHRS and YFSETQ. Trimming took 3 bases from V and 2 from J, leaving 11 bases between them. DNA for the CDR3: TGCGCCAGCAGCTCTTCCGGGACTAACACCGGGGAGCTGTTTTTT. It specifies CASSSSGTNTGELFF.